The rows below give T cell receptor beta chains drawn from one sample of a study of T cells in localized non-small cell lung cancer. Generated by immunoSEQ multiplex PCR, the TCRdb table keeps only in-frame clones and is missing some. The table has thousands of clones, over 20% seen once. This specimen consisted of normal lung tissue next to the tumor, obtained before any cancer treatment. The receptors here all came from a male donor at least 60 years old with stage II lung adenocarcinoma. Each CDR3 is given with its conserved first and last residue. D genes are given only for firm matches. Size is stated for part of the rows, as once, few or many counts, or as a class when the clone is expanded.

v_gene	abundance	d_gene	j_gene	CDR3nt	CDR3aa
TRBV11-3	few	.	TRBJ1-1	TGTGCCAGCAGCTTAAGTTTAGTGAACACTGAAGCTTTCTTT	CASSLSLVNTEAFF
TRBV6-8	few	.	TRBJ1-1	TGTGCCAGCAGTTACGGAGGGATGAGCACTGAAGCTTTCTTT	CASSYGGMSTEAFF
TRBV5-1	few	.	TRBJ1-6	TGCGCCAGCAGCTTGGCTCTGGGCAGTAATAATTCACCCCTCCACTTT	CASSLALGSNNSPLHF
TRBV25-1	.	.	TRBJ1-4	TGTGCCAGCAGGGGGGGCAGGGAAAGTGAAAAACTGTTTTTT	CASRGGRESEKLFF
TRBV9	.	.	TRBJ1-1	TGTGCCAGCAGGCTTGAAGAGGGTAGTTGGATCGGCACTGAAGCTTTCTTT	CASRLEEGSWIGTEAFF
TRBV9	.	TRBD1	TRBJ1-3	TGTGCCAGCAGGCCCCAGGGGGCAGGGGGAAACACCATATATTTT	CASRPQGAGGNTIYF
TRBV9	few	.	TRBJ1-1	TGTGCCAGCAGTGAGTGGACAAAAAAGGAGGAAGCTTTCTTT	CASSEWTKKEEAFF
TRBV15	few	.	TRBJ2-2	TGTGCCACCAGCCCACTGGGGGGTTCGGACACCGGGGAGCTGTTTTTT	CATSPLGGSDTGELFF
TRBV18	.	.	TRBJ2-3	TGTGCCAGCTCATCAGACCGGCCAGGGAAGTATAAAGATACGCAGTATTTT	CASSSDRPGKYKDTQYF
TRBV30	.	.	TRBJ2-5	TGTGCCTGGGGCAGACTGCTGGGGGGGACCCAGTACTTC	CAWGRLLGGTQYF
TRBV4-1	medium-sized	TRBD1	TRBJ1-1	TGCGCCAGCAGCCAAAAGACAGGGAGGACTGAAGCTTTCTTT	CASSQKTGRTEAFF
TRBV11-3	few	.	TRBJ1-5	TGTGCCAGCAGCTTAGATGGGAAGAGCAATCAGCCCCAGCATTTT	CASSLDGKSNQPQHF
TRBV11-3	medium-sized	.	TRBJ1-6	TGTGCCAGCAGCCTTAGTGACAAGTTTAATTCACCCCTCCACTTT	CASSLSDKFNSPLHF
TRBV30	.	.	TRBJ1-1	TGTGCCTGGAGTAGGGGAATGGACACTGAAGCTTTCTTT	CAWSRGMDTEAFF
TRBV6-7	few	.	TRBJ2-7	TGTGCCAGCAGCCCCGGGAGCGAGCAGTACTTC	CASSPGSEQYF
TRBV7-5	.	.	TRBJ1-2	TGTGCCAGCAGCCCCGGAAATTTCAGGGGTGGGGGCTACACCTTC	CASSPGNFRGGGYTF
TRBV29-1	.	.	TRBJ2-7	TGCAGCTTCCGGGTGGGTAATTACGAGCAGTACTTC	CSFRVGNYEQYF
TRBV14	few	.	TRBJ1-1	TGTGCCAGCAGCCTCGTTTCGGGGTTCTGGACTGAAGCTTTCTTT	CASSLVSGFWTEAFF
TRBV5-1	.	TRBD1	TRBJ2-2	TGCGCCAGCAGCCCGACAGGGGGCGTAGGGACCGGGGAGCTGTTTTTT	CASSPTGGVGTGELFF
TRBV6-8	few	TRBD2	TRBJ2-1	TGTGCCAGCAGTCACGGGACTAGCTATGAGCAGTTCTTC	CASSHGTSYEQFF
TRBV28	.	TRBD2	TRBJ2-3	TGTGCCAGCACCCGGACTAGCGGGAGGGCCACAGATACGCAGTATTTT	CASTRTSGRATDTQYF
TRBV5-1	.	TRBD1	TRBJ2-3	TGCGCCAGCAGCTTGGCTTCAGGGGGCATAACTAGCACAGATACGCAGTATTTT	CASSLASGGITSTDTQYF
TRBV9	.	TRBD1	TRBJ1-2	TGTGCCAGCAGCCGACAGGGGATGAGTGGCTACACCTTC	CASSRQGMSGYTF
TRBV9	medium-sized	TRBD1	TRBJ1-1	TGTGCCAGCAGCGAACAGGGGGCAGGAACTGAAGCTTTCTTT	CASSEQGAGTEAFF
TRBV6-8	.	.	TRBJ1-4	TGTGCCAGCAGTTATGCCGGGGTCCTTAATGAAAAACTGTTTTTT	CASSYAGVLNEKLFF
TRBV6-8	medium-sized	.	TRBJ2-3	TGTGCCAGCAGCCCCGCTAGAGGGCAGGGAGGAGCAGATACGCAGTATTTT	CASSPARGQGGADTQYF
TRBV6-8	.	TRBD2	TRBJ2-7	TGTGCCAGCAGTACGATACTAGCGGGAGCGGTCCTCCACGAGCAGTACTTC	CASSTILAGAVLHEQYF
TRBV12-5	.	.	TRBJ2-1	TGTGCTAGTGGTTTAGGGCCTAACAATGAGCAGTTCTTC	CASGLGPNNEQFF
TRBV11-3	few	TRBD1	TRBJ2-1	TGTGCCAGCAGCTTCCAGGGACAGGGTGGAAATGAGCAGTTCTTC	CASSFQGQGGNEQFF
TRBV15	.	.	TRBJ2-1	TGTGCCACCAGCAGAGGGACGGCCCTGAATGAGCAGTTCTTC	CATSRGTALNEQFF
TRBV6-8	medium-sized	.	TRBJ2-5	TGTGCCAGCAGTTATATTAAGGGGACGGGCCAACAAGAGACCCAGTACTTC	CASSYIKGTGQQETQYF
TRBV6-8	few	.	TRBJ1-2	TGTGCCAGCAGAATTTCAGGGTTAGCTAACTATGGCTACACCTTC	CASRISGLANYGYTF
TRBV7-2	.	TRBD1	TRBJ1-1	TGTGCCAGCAGCTTACTGGCAGGGGGCGGAGCTTTCTTT	CASSLLAGGGAFF
TRBV28	.	TRBD1	TRBJ2-7	TGTGCCAGCAGTTTCGGGGACAGAGATTACGAGCAGTACTTC	CASSFGDRDYEQYF
TRBV18	.	TRBD2	TRBJ2-7	TGTGCCAGCTCACCTCCGGGAGGTCACTACGAGCAGTACTTC	CASSPPGGHYEQYF
TRBV6-8	.	TRBD1	TRBJ1-6	TGTGCCAGCAGCCCTCCCGGACTGACAGGGGAAACGTTTCTGGGCTCCTATAATTCACCCCTCCACTTT	CASSPPGLTGETFLGSYNSPLHF
TRBV1	few	.	TRBJ2-5	TGCGCCAGCAGCCAAGGTCAGGGGTCGGACCAAGAGACCCAGTACTTC	CASSQGQGSDQETQYF
TRBV19	few	TRBD1	TRBJ2-7	TGTGCCAGTAGTGTGGACAGGGCCACCTACGAGCAGTACTTC	CASSVDRATYEQYF